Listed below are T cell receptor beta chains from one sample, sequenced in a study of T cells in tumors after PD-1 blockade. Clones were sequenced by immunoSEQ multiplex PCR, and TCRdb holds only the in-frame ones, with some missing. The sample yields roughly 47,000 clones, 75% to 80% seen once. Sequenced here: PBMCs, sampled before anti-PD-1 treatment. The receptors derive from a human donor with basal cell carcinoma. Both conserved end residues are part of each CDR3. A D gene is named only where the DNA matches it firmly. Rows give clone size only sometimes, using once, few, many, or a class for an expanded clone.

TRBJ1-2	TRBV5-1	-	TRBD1	TGCGCCAGCAGCTTGGACACAGGGGGAAATGGCTACACCTTC	CASSLDTGGNGYTF
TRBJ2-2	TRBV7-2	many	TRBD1	TGTGCCAGCAGCTTTCGACAGGGGGTGGACACCGGGGAGCTGTTTTTT	CASSFRQGVDTGELFF
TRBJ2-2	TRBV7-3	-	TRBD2	TGTGCCAGCAGAGCAACTAGCGTTACCGGGGAGCTGTTTTTT	CASRATSVTGELFF
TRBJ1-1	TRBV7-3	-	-	TGTGCCAGCAGCTTAATACCAGGGGCGAACACTGAAGCTTTCTTT	CASSLIPGANTEAFF
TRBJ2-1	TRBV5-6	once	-	TGTGCCAGCAGCTTGGCGGCGGGCTCCGACTACAATGAGCAGTTCTTC	CASSLAAGSDYNEQFF
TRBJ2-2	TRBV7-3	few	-	TGTGCCAGCAGCGTTCAGACTAGCGGGGAGCTGTTTTTT	CASSVQTSGELFF
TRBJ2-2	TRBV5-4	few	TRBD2	TGTGCCAGCAGCTTGCGTAGCGGGACGAACACCGGGGAGCTGTTTTTT	CASSLRSGTNTGELFF
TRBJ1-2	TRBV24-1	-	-	TGTGCCACCAGTGACCCCGGGGCCGCCTACACCTTC	CATSDPGAAYTF
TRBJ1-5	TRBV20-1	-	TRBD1	TGCAGTGCTAGTCCAGGGGGCAGGGCTTATAGCAATCAGCCCCAGCATTTT	CSASPGGRAYSNQPQHF
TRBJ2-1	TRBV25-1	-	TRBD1	TGTGCCAGCAGTGAGTACCCAGGGGGCCGCAATGAGCAGTTCTTC	CASSEYPGGRNEQFF
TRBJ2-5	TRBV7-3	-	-	TGTGCCAGCAGCTTACGGGAAGAGACCCAGTACTTC	CASSLREETQYF
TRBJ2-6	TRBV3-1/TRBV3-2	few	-	TGTGCCAGCAGCCAAGGACAGAGCTCTGGGGCCAACGTCCTGACTTTC	CASSQGQSSGANVLTF
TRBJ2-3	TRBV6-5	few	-	TGTGCCAGCAGTTACTCGGGGGTAGCTTTCACAGATACGCAGTATTTT	CASSYSGVAFTDTQYF
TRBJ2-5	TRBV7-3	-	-	TGTGCCAGCAGCTTCAGGGAAAAAGAGACCCAGTACTTC	CASSFREKETQYF
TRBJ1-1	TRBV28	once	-	TGTGCCAGCAGCTATCCCCGGGCGGGGGGTCGCACTGAAGCTTTCTTT	CASSYPRAGGRTEAFF
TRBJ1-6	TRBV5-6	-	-	TGTGCCAGCAGCGGGGGCGGGACACTCCAGGGTCCCCTCCACTTT	CASSGGGTLQGPLHF
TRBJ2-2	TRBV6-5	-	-	TGTGCCAGCAGTATTCTAGGCCTAAACACCGGGGAGCTGTTTTTT	CASSILGLNTGELFF
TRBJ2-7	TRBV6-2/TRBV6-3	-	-	TGTGCCAGCAGTTACACCTCGCAGAACTACGAGCAGTACTTC	CASSYTSQNYEQYF
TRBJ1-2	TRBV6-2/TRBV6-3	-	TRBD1	TGTGCCAGCTGTTTCAGGGGGAACTATGGCTACACCTTC	CASCFRGNYGYTF
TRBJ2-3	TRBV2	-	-	TGTGCCAGCAGTGGCCAGTGGGACACAGATACGCAGTATTTT	CASSGQWDTDTQYF
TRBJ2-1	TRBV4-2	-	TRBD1	TGTGCCAGCAGCCAACCACAGGGGGCGACCTACAATGAGCAGTTCTTC	CASSQPQGATYNEQFF
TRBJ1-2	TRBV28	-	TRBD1	TGTGCCAGCGTACTACCGGGACAGAACTATGGCTACACCTTC	CASVLPGQNYGYTF
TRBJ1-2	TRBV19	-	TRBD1	TGTGCCAGTAGGGGACAGCACTTACCCTATGGCTACACCTTC	CASRGQHLPYGYTF
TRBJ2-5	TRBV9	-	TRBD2	TGTGCCAGCAGCGCCTCGGGGGGTCAGACCCAGTACTTC	CASSASGGQTQYF
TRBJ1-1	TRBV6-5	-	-	TGTGCCAGCAGTTACTCTGGGGGGAAGGAAGCTTTCTTT	CASSYSGGKEAFF
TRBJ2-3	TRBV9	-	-	TGTGCCAGCAGCGTTTCTAGTACTAGCACAGATACGCAGTATTTT	CASSVSSTSTDTQYF
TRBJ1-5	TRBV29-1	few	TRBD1	TGCAGCGTGGGACAGGGCGGTTGGAATCAGCCCCAGCATTTT	CSVGQGGWNQPQHF
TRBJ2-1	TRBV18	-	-	TGTGCCAGCTCCGCAGACCTGAGGTCCTACAATGAGCAGTTCTTC	CASSADLRSYNEQFF
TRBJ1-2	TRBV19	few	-	TGTGCCAGTAGTATGGAACGGTACTATGGCTACACCTTC	CASSMERYYGYTF
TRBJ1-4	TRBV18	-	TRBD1	TGTGCCAGCTCACCGGGACAGGCTAATGAAAAACTGTTTTTT	CASSPGQANEKLFF
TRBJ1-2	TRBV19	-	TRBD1	TGTGCCAGTAGGGACAGGGGCGACTATGGCTACACCTTC	CASRDRGDYGYTF
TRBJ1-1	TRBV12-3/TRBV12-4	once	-	TGTGCCAGCAGCCCTGACCGGGCCCATGAAGCTTTCTTT	CASSPDRAHEAFF
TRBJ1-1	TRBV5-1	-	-	TGCGCCAGCAGAGAATCAGGGGAAGCTTTCTTT	CASRESGEAFF
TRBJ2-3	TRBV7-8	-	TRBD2	TGTGCTAGCGGGGATGGTGATACGCAGTATTTT	CASGDGDTQYF
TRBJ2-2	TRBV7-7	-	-	TGTGCTAGCAGCCATGATCGAACCGGGGAGCTGTTTTTT	CASSHDRTGELFF
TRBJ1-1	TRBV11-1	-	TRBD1	TGTGCCAGCAGCATGACAGGGGCACTGAACACTGAAGCTTTCTTT	CASSMTGALNTEAFF
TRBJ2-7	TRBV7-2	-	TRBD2	TGTGCCAGCAGCATACTAGCGGGGGGTCCATTCTACGAGCAGTACTTC	CASSILAGGPFYEQYF
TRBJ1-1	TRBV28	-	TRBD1	TGTGCCAGCAGTTTAACCCCGGGAACAGGGGCGAACACTGAAGCTTTCTTT	CASSLTPGTGANTEAFF
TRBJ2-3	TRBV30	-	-	TGTGCCGGAGAAGCCGGGACGGCCGGCACAGATACGCAGTATTTT	CAGEAGTAGTDTQYF
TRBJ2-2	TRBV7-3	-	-	TGTGCCAGCAGCTCTCCGGGGGCTGGGACCGGGGAGCTGTTTTTT	CASSSPGAGTGELFF
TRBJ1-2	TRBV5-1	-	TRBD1	TGCGCCAGCAGGCAGGGGGCCTATGGCTACACCTTC	CASRQGAYGYTF
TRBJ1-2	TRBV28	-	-	TGTGCCAGCAGTTTCGGGAGTTTTCAAAACTATGGCTACACCTTC	CASSFGSFQNYGYTF